This TCR beta chain was documented in a study of blood T cell repertoires in COVID-19. About the study: Spain, Italy and the United States supplied samples that represented acute and convalescent COVID-19.

The CDR3 consists of 15 residues. With 5 bases clipped from V and 8 bases from J, the junction kept 8 bases outside the gene matches. CDR1 is LGHDT, CDR2 YNNKEL, per germline (reference sequence). Clones were sequenced by immunoSEQ multiplex PCR, and TCRdb holds only the in-frame ones, with some missing. Of about 240,000 clones in the sample, 80% to 90% were seen once. Material: PBMCs or T cells enriched from blood (not recorded which). The receptor comes from a woman aged 40 to 50 who had been exposed to COVID-19. The chain combines TRBV3-1 (or the pseudogene TRBV3-2) with TRBJ1-4, with TRBD1 identical over 10 bases. The CDR3: CASSFRQGAREKLFF. In nucleotides, the CDR3 is TGTGCCAGCAGCTTCCGACAGGGGGCAAGAGAAAAACTGTTTTTT.